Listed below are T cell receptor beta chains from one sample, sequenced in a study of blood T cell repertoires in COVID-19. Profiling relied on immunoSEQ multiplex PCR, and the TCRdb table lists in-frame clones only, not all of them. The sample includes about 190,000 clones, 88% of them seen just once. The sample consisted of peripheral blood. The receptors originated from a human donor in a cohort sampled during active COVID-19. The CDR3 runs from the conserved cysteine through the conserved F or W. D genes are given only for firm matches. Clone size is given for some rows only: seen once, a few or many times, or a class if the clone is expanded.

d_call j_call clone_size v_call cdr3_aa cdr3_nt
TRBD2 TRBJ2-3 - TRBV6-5 CASSPGGRTDTQYF TGTGCCAGCTCTCCGGGGGGAAGGACAGATACGCAGTATTTT
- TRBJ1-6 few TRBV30 CAWSRGWESPLHF TGTGCCTGGAGTCGGGGGTGGGAATCACCCCTCCACTTT
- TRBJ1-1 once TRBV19 CASSSAGNTEAFF TGTGCCAGTAGTTCCGCAGGCAACACTGAAGCTTTCTTT
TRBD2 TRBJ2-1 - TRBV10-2 CASSDPYQGLAGGKHYNEQFF TGCGCCAGCAGTGACCCTTACCAGGGACTAGCGGGAGGGAAGCACTACAATGAGCAGTTCTTC
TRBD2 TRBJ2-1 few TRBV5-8 CASSFMGLAGVTYNEQFF TGTGCCAGCAGCTTTATGGGACTAGCGGGAGTAACGTACAATGAGCAGTTCTTC
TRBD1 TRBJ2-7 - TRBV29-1 CSVFMGTGGLRRYEQYF TGCAGCGTATTTATGGGGACAGGGGGGCTTCGTCGCTACGAGCAGTACTTC
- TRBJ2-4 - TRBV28 CASSSSLLAKNIQYF TGTGCCAGCAGTTCCTCGCTACTAGCCAAAAACATTCAGTACTTC
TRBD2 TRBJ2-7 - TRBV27 CASSLRAGGSYEQYF TGTGCCAGCAGTCTCCGGGCGGGAGGTTCCTACGAGCAGTACTTC
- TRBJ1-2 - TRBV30 CAWNVEQISNYGYTF TGTGCCTGGAACGTGGAGCAGATAAGTAACTATGGCTACACCTTC
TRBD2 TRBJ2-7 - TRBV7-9 CASSSGLAGYSSYEQYF TGTGCCAGCAGCTCCGGACTAGCGGGTTACAGCTCCTACGAGCAGTACTTC
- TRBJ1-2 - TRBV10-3 CAISGQINYGYTF TGTGCCATCAGTGGACAGATTAACTATGGCTACACCTTC
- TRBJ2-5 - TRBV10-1 CASSESIGGGQETQYF TGCGCCAGCAGTGAGTCGATAGGCGGAGGCCAAGAGACCCAGTACTTC
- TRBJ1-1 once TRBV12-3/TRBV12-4 CASSFTRNTEAFF TGTGCCAGCAGTTTCACCAGAAACACTGAAGCTTTCTTT
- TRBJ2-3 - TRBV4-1 CASSRASTLADTQYF TGCGCCAGCTCCAGGGCAAGTACGCTCGCAGATACGCAGTATTTT
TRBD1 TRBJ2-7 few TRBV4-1 CASSLNALSGTGGLSYEQYF TGCGCCAGCAGCCTAAATGCCCTCTCCGGGACAGGGGGCCTATCCTACGAGCAGTACTTC
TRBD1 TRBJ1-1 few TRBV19 CASSIQGDTEAFF TGTGCCAGTAGTATCCAGGGGGACACTGAAGCTTTCTTT
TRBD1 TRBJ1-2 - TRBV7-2 CASRLDRVDGYTF TGTGCCAGCAGGTTGGACAGGGTGGATGGCTACACCTTC
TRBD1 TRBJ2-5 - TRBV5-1 CASSPGQVQETQYF TGCGCCAGCAGTCCCGGACAGGTCCAAGAGACCCAGTACTTC
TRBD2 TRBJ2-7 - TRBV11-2 CASSSSMGLAVYEQYF TGTGCCAGCAGCTCCTCGATGGGACTAGCGGTCTACGAGCAGTACTTC
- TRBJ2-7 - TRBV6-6 CATLGPISYEQYF TGTGCCACGCTAGGCCCTATCTCCTACGAGCAGTACTTC
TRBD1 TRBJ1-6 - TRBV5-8 CASSRGDRADSPLHF TGTGCCAGCAGCCGAGGAGACAGGGCGGATTCACCCCTCCACTTT
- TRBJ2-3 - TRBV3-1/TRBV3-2 CASSPSGDTQYF TGTGCCAGCAGCCCGAGTGGTGATACGCAGTATTTT
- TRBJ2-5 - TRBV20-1 CSASPPGLLRETQYF TGCAGTGCTAGTCCGCCAGGGTTGTTGAGAGAGACCCAGTACTTC
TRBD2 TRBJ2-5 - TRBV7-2 CASSAFGTSGRGETQYF TGTGCCAGCAGCGCGTTCGGGACTAGCGGGAGAGGAGAGACCCAGTACTTC
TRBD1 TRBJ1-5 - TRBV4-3 CASSQTTGSQPQHF TGCGCCAGCAGCCAAACGACAGGGAGTCAGCCCCAGCATTTT
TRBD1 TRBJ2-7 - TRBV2 CASRLPGQGTYEQYF TGTGCCAGCAGATTACCGGGACAGGGGACCTACGAGCAGTACTTC
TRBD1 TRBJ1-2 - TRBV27 CASSLLDGTGGAEGYTF TGTGCCAGCAGTTTACTGGATGGGACAGGGGGCGCGGAGGGCTACACCTTC
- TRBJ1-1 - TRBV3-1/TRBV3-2 CASSQVSVNTEAFF TGTGCCAGCAGCCAAGTTTCAGTGAACACTGAAGCTTTCTTT
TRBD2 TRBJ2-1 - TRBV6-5 CATVKLAGINNEQFF TGTGCCACCGTAAAACTAGCGGGGATTAACAATGAGCAGTTCTTC
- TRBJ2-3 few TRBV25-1 CASSAATSTDTQYF TGTGCCAGCAGTGCAGCGACGAGCACAGATACGCAGTATTTT
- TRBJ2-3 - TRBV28 CASRGIWTEMWDTQYF TGTGCCAGCAGAGGGATCTGGACAGAGATGTGGGATACGCAGTATTTT
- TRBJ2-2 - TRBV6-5 CASRALGANTGELFF TGTGCCAGCAGGGCCTTAGGGGCGAACACCGGGGAGCTGTTTTTT
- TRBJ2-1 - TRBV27 CASSLSHGADNEQFF TGTGCCAGCAGTTTATCCCACGGAGCGGACAATGAGCAGTTCTTC
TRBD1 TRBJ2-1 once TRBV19 CASSIQWGTGRAAYNEQFF TGTGCCAGTAGTATTCAATGGGGGACAGGGAGGGCTGCCTACAATGAGCAGTTCTTC
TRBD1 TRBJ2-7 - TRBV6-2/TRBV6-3 CASSWDRTFDEQYF TGTGCCAGCAGTTGGGACAGGACGTTTGACGAGCAGTACTTC
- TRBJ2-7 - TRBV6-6 CASQSDYEQYF TGTGCCAGCCAGTCCGACTACGAGCAGTACTTC
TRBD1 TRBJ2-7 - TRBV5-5 CASSLNRGAHYEQYF TGTGCCAGCAGCTTGAACAGGGGGGCCCACTACGAGCAGTACTTC
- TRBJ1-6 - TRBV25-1 CASSESGNSPLHF TGTGCCAGCAGTGAATCCGGGAATTCACCCCTCCACTTT
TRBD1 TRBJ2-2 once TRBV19 CASRHRGDTGELFF TGTGCCAGTAGACACAGGGGGGACACCGGGGAGCTGTTTTTT
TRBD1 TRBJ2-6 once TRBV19 CASSITLRGKSGANVLTF TGTGCCAGTAGTATAACCCTCAGGGGGAAGTCTGGGGCCAACGTCCTGACTTTC
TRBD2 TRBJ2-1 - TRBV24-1 CATSDRSGATINEQFF TGTGCCACCAGTGATCGTAGCGGGGCGACTATCAATGAGCAGTTCTTC
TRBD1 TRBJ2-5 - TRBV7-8 CASSSTGGRETQYF TGTGCCAGCAGCTCGACAGGGGGCAGGGAGACCCAGTACTTC
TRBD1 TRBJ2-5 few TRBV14 CASSLLQGVHQETQYF TGTGCCAGCAGCCTGCTTCAGGGGGTCCACCAAGAGACCCAGTACTTC
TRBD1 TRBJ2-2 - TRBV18 CASSPPGQGITGELFF TGTGCCAGCTCACCTCCGGGACAGGGGATCACCGGGGAGCTGTTTTTT
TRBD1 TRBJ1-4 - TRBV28 CASSFLGGQVNEKLFF TGTGCCAGCAGTTTTTTAGGAGGACAGGTTAATGAAAAACTGTTTTTT
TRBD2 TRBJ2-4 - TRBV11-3 CASSLGGTSNIQYF TGTGCCAGCAGCTTAGGAGGGACTAGCAACATTCAGTACTTC
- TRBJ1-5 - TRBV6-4 CASSSGTIQPQHF TGTGCCAGCAGTTCCGGGACAATCCAGCCCCAGCATTTT
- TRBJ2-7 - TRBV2 CASSEDPGLAAYEQYF TGTGCCAGCAGTGAAGACCCGGGACTCGCAGCCTACGAGCAGTACTTC
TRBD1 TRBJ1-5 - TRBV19 CASRLGTVTHQPQHF TGTGCCAGTAGGCTCGGGACAGTGACCCATCAGCCCCAGCATTTT
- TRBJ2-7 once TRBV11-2 CASSFTTPRQASYEQYF TGTGCCAGCAGCTTTACCACTCCGAGACAGGCCTCCTACGAGCAGTACTTC
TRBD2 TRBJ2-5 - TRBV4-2 CASSQDRGGETQYF TGTGCCAGCAGCCAAGATCGGGGGGGTGAGACCCAGTACTTC
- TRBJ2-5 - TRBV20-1 CSARGGETQYF TGCAGTGCTAGAGGCGGAGAGACCCAGTACTTC
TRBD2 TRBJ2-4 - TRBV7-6 CASSLREAGRGAKNIQYF TGTGCCAGCAGCTTGAGGGAAGCGGGACGGGGAGCCAAAAACATTCAGTACTTC
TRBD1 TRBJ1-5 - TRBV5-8 CASSVGTGNQPQHF TGTGCCAGCAGCGTCGGGACAGGGAATCAGCCCCAGCATTTT